A single sample is the source of the 2 T cell receptor beta chains below, sequenced in a study of T cells in Graves' hyperthyroidism and ophthalmopathy (dated by TCRdb to about 2019). To prepare the library, multiplex PCR was applied. The sample was run on an Illumina HiSeq 2000. TCR beta CDR3 regions were amplified from RNA transcripts. The first round of RT-PCR for the TCR CDR3 was performed with the HTBI primer set and the Qiagen OneStep RT-PCR kit. TCRdb reworked the public reads: Q25 trimming with fastp, MiXCR clone assembly, productive beta chains retained. Under each unique CDR3 protein, matching rows form one entry showing the most common genes and DNA. The sample table holds hundreds of thousands of distinct CDR3 sequences, of which around 20% were seen once. In total, the top ten clones hold 16% of the sample. The sample comprised blood. The receptors come from a woman aged 45-65 years with Graves' hyperthyroidism that later progressed to Graves' ophthalmopathy.

This clonotype was counted ten times or more. The gene calls are TRBV12-3 or TRBV12-4 and TRBJ1-2, with TRBD1 matching 8 bases. The CDR3 covers 16 residues. J was trimmed by 5 bases and V by 7 bases; bases with no gene match: 15. CDR3 nucleotides: TGTGCCAGCACCCCGGGAGGGTGGACAGGGAGATATGGCTACACCTTC. This sequence encodes CASTPGGWTGRYGYTF.

This sequence joins TRBV4-2 and TRBJ2-7; 8 bases map to TRBD2. This CDR3 contains 16 residues. J gave up 3 bases and V 3 bases, and 10 bases lay outside the gene matches. In germline, CDR1 is LGHNA, CDR2 YNFKEQ. CDR3 DNA: TGTGCCAGCAGCCAGGAAACGGGGGGGCGGTTCTACGAGCAGTACTTC. It encodes CASSQETGGRFYEQYF.